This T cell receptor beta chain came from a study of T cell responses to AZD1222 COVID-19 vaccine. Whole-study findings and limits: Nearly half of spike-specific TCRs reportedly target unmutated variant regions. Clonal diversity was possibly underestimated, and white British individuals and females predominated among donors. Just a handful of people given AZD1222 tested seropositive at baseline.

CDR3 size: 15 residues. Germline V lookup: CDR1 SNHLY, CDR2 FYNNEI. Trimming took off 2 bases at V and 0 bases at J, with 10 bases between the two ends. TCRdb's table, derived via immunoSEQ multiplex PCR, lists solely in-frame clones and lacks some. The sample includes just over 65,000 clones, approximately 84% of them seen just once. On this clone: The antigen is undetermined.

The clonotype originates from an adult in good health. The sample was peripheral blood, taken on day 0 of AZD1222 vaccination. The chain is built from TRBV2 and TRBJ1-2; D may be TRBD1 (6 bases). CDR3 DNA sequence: TGTGCCAGCAGTGAACTCAGGGGAGCTAACTATGGCTACACCTTC. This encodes CASSELRGANYGYTF.